This T cell receptor beta chain was captured by sequencing in a study of neurological immune-mediated disorders. One entry per CDR3 protein, called by TCRdb with MiXCR from the 5' RACE reads. Among 45,000 to 65,000 distinct CDR3 sequences, roughly 4.3% were seen once, and the ten largest hold roughly 3.1%. This clonotype turned up a few times. V lost 1 base to trimming and J lost 7 bases, with 20 bases between them. The germline CDR1 and CDR2 sequences are KGHSH and LQKENI. There are 18 residues in the CDR3. The sample comprised PBMCs. The rearrangement joins TRBV18 to TRBJ1-6; possible D gene TRBD1, 6 bases. The receptor was derived from a man aged 45-65 years with multiple sclerosis. CDR3 bases: TGTGCCAGCTCACCACTCGATGGCAGGGGCCCCGCCAATTCACCCCTCCACTTT. Encoded protein: CASSPLDGRGPANSPLHF.